The sequence of this T cell receptor beta chain was determined in a study of Ad26.COV2.S vaccination and SARS-CoV-2 variants. Findings and caveats of the study: Vaccine and placebo recipients had similar non-spike TCR breadth. Analyses of TCR breadth and depth may have underestimated total T cell responses.

This CDR3 has 15 amino acids. The V gene lost 6 bases and the J gene lost 4 bases, with 18 bases spanning the gap. Germline V CDR1 and CDR2: LNHDA, SQIVND (reference sequence). With regard to this clone: The target antigen is unknown.

Generated by immunoSEQ multiplex PCR, the TCRdb table keeps only in-frame clones and is missing some. Of roughly 300,000 clones in the sample, around 89% were seen once. Treatment denoted: some 20 received Ad26.COV2.S at low or high dose, single or two shots; about 5 received placebo; per-sample allocation not given. It was on day 63 after the first vaccine or placebo injection that samples were taken. The sample came from a Boston adult aged 18-55 years. V usage is TRBV19 and J usage is TRBJ1-1, with a possible D match to TRBD1 (5 bases). This clonotype was sampled from a person aged 18-65 years who received the Ad26.COV2.S COVID-19 vaccine or a placebo. This specimen was peripheral blood, taken in a trial of Ad26.COV2.S vaccine versus placebo. CDR3 nucleotides: TGTGCCAGTAGCCCGGAACCGCGCGGGGGCACTGAAGCTTTCTTT. Protein sequence: CASSPEPRGGTEAFF.